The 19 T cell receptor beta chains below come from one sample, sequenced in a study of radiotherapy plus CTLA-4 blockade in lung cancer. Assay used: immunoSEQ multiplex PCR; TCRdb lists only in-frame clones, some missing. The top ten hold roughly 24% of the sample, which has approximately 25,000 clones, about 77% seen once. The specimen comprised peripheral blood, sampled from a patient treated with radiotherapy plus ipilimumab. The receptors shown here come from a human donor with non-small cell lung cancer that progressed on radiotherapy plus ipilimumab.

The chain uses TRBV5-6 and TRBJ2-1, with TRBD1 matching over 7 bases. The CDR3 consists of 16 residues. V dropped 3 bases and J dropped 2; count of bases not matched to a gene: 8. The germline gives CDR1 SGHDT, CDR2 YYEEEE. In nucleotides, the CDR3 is TGTGCCAGCAGCTCACGCCGGGACAGTCCCTACAATGAGCAGTTCTTC. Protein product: CASSSRRDSPYNEQFF.

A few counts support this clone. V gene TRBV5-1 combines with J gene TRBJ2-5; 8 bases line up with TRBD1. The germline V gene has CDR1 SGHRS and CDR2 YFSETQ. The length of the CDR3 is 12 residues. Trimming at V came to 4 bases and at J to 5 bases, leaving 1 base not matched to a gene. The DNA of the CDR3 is TGCGCCAGCAGCCGGGACAGGGAGACCCAGTACTTC. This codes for CASSRDRETQYF.

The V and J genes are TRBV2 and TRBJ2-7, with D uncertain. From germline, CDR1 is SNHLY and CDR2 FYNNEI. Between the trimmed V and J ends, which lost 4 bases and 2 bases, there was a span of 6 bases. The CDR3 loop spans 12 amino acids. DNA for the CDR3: TGTGCCAGCAGTGGGGGAACCTACGAGCAGTACTTC. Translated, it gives CASSGGTYEQYF.

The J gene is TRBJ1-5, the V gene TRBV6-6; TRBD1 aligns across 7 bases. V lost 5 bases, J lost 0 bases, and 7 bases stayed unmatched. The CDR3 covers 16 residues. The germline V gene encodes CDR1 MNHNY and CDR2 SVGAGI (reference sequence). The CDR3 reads CASSPWTGVSNQPQHF. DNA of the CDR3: TGTGCCAGCAGTCCCTGGACAGGTGTTAGCAATCAGCCCCAGCATTTT.

CDR3 sequence: CASSTGRRGFYGYTF. CDR3 bases: TGTGCCAGCAGCACGGGACGACGTGGATTCTATGGCTACACCTTC. The chain couples TRBV5-6 to TRBJ1-2; TRBD1 is a possible D gene (5 bases). V gave up 4 bases and J gave up 4 bases, with 17 bases separating them. CDR1 is SGHDT and CDR2 is YYEEEE in the germline V gene. The CDR3 length is 15 residues.

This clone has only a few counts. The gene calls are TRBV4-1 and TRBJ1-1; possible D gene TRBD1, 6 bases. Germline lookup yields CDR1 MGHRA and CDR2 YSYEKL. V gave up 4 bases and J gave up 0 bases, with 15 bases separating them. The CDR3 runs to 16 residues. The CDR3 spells CASSPSGGGMNTEAFF. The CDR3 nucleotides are TGCGCCAGCAGCCCTTCCGGAGGGGGTATGAACACTGAAGCTTTCTTT.

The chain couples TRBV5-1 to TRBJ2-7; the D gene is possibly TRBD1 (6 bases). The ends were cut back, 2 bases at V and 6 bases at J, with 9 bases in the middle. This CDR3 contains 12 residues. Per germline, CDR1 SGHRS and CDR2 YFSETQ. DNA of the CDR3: TGCGCCAGCAGCTTAACAGGGTTCGAGCAGTACTTC. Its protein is CASSLTGFEQYF.

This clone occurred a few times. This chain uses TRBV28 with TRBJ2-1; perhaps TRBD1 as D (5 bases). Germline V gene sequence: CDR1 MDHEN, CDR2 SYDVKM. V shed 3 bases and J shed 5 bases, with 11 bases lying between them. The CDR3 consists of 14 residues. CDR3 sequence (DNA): TGTGCCAGCAGTTTTAACCAGGGAAACAATGAGCAGTTCTTC. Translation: CASSFNQGNNEQFF.

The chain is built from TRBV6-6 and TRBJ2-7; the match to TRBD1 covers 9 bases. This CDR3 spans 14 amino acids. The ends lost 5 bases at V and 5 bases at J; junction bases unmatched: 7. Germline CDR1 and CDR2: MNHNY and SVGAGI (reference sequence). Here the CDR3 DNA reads TGTGCCAGCAGTAACGACAGGGGGAACCACGAGCAGTACTTC. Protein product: CASSNDRGNHEQYF.

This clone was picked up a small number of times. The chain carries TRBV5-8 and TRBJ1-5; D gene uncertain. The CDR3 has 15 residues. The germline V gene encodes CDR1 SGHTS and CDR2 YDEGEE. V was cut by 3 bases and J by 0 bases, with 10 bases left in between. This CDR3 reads CASSSNVNSNQPQHF. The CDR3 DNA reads TGTGCCAGCAGCTCGAACGTTAATAGCAATCAGCCCCAGCATTTT.

The CDR3 sequence is CSGRTSGGTGELFF. The CDR3 DNA is TGCAGCGGGAGGACTAGCGGGGGAACCGGGGAGCTGTTTTTT. The chain combines TRBV29-1 with TRBJ2-2, with 13 bases aligning to TRBD2. The junction had 4 bases not matched to a gene; V was cut back by 7 bases and J by 5 bases. Germline CDR1 and CDR2: SQVTM and ANQGSEA. The CDR3 runs to 14 residues.

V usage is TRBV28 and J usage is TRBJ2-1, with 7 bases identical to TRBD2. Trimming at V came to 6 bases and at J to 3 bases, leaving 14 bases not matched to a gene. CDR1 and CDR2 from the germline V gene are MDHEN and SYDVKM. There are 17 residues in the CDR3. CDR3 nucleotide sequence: TGTGCCAGCAGCCACATAATAGGGACTAAAAGCTACAATGAGCAGTTCTTC. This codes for CASSHIIGTKSYNEQFF.

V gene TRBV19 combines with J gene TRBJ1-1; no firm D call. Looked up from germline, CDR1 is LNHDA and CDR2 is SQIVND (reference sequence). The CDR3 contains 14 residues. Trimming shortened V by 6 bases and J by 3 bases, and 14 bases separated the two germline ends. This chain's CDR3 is CASSRDPAHTEAFF. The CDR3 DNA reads TGTGCCAGTAGCCGGGATCCGGCACACACTGAAGCTTTCTTT.

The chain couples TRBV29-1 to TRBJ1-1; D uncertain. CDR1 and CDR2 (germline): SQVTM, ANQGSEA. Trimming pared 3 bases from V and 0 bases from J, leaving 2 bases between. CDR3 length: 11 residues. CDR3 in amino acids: CSVEVNTEAFF. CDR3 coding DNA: TGCAGCGTTGAGGTGAACACTGAAGCTTTCTTT.

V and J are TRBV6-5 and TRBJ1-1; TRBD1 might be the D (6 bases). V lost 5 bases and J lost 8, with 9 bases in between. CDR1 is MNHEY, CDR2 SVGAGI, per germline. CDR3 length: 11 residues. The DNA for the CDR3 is TGTGCCAGCAGTGCGACAGGCGAAGCTTTCTTT. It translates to CASSATGEAFF.

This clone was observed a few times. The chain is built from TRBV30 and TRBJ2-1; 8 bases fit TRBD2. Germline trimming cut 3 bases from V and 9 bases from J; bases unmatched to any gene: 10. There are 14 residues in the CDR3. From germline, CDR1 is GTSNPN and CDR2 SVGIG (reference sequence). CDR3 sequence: CAWSPGTSSPEQFF. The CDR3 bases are TGTGCCTGGAGCCCCGGGACTAGTTCTCCTGAGCAGTTCTTC.

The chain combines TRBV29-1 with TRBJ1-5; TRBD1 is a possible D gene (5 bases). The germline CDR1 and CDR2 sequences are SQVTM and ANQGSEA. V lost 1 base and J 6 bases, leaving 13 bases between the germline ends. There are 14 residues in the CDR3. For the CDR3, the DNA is TGCAGCGTTGAAGGTGGGACCCCGGGTCAGCCCCAGCATTTT. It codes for CSVEGGTPGQPQHF.

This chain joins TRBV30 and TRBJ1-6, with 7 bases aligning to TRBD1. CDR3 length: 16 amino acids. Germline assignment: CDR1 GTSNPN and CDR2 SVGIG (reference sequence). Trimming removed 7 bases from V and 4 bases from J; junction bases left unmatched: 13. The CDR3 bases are TGTGCCTCTGCCCCCCTCCGGACAGGTTATAATTCACCCCTCCACTTT. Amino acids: CASAPLRTGYNSPLHF.

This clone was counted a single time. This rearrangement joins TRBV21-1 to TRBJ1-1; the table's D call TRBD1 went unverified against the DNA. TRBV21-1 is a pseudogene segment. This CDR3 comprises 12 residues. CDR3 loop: CARQQMCAEAFF. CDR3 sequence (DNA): TGTGCCAGACAACAGATGTGTGCTGAAGCTTTCTTT.